This TCR beta chain was captured by sequencing in a study of Graves' ophthalmopathy and Graves' hyperthyroidism. Study-wide results and limits: Both a roughly 70% sensitivity and a roughly 75% specificity characterized the model's predictions of ophthalmopathy progression. Blood also contained most of the expanded thyroid clonotypes above 0.001 frequency.

Many counts were recorded for this clonotype. Antigen: not known. Amplification of TCR beta CDR3 regions used RNA transcripts. An opening RT-PCR round employed HTBI primers and preceded a second-round multiplex PCR. Via MiXCR, TCRdb re-called the multiplex PCR reads, giving one row per CDR3 protein. The profile shows about 400,000 distinct CDR3 sequences, approximately 15% of them singletons. Germline CDR1 and CDR2: SGHVS and FQNEAQ. The CDR3 extends over 17 amino acids. V was clipped by 1 base and J by 5 bases, with 20 bases between them. Exclusion covered patients with other autoimmune diseases or uncontrolled infections (as well as pregnancy or lactation).

The sequence came from a woman aged 18-30 years with stable Graves' hyperthyroidism. The V gene is TRBV7-8, the J gene TRBJ2-5; D perhaps matches TRBD2 (5 bases). The sequencing input was peripheral blood. The DNA for the CDR3 is TGTGCCAGCAGCTTAGATGCCCAGCGGCCGGGTGGGGAGACCCAGTACTTC. Protein sequence: CASSLDAQRPGGETQYF.